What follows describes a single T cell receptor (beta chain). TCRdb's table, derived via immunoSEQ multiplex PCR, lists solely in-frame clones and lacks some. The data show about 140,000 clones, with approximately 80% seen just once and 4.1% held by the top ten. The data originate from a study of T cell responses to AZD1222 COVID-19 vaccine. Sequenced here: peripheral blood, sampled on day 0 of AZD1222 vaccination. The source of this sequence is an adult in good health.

The CDR3 sequence: CASRAGNSPLHF. As DNA, the CDR3 is TGTGCCAGCAGGGCGGGGAATTCACCCCTCCACTTT. The chain uses TRBV6-5 and TRBJ1-6; D call uncertain. V lost 6 bases, J lost 7 bases, and 7 bases lay in between. CDR3 length: 12 residues. Germline assignment: CDR1 MNHEY and CDR2 SVGAGI.